This TCR beta chain stems from a study of blood T cell repertoires in COVID-19. About the research overall: Sites in the United States, Italy and Spain provided acute and convalescent COVID-19 samples.

The CDR3 is 15 amino acids. Germline V CDR1 and CDR2: SGHRS, YFSETQ. Trimming took off 2 bases at V and 2 bases at J, with 14 bases between the two ends. Profiling relied on immunoSEQ multiplex PCR, and the TCRdb table lists in-frame clones only, not all of them. The sample lists some 91,000 clones, around nine tenths occurring once. This clonotype originated in a man in his 60s with acute or convalescent COVID-19. The chain links TRBV5-1 to TRBJ2-7; D might be TRBD2 (5 bases). Source material: peripheral blood. The CDR3 DNA is TGCGCCAGCAGCTTCCCCGAGGCGGGTACCTACGAGCAGTACTTC. This encodes CASSFPEAGTYEQYF.